This TCR beta chain was found in a study of shared clonotypes between healthy human individuals (dated by TCRdb to about 2020). For context, the study as a whole: A couple of women and a few men aged 18 to 49 years were included in the cohort. For each donor, CD4 naive and CD4 memory were each run on three plates, CD8 naive on two plates, and CD8 memory on one plate. To increase sequencing depth and limit assay-specific biases, TCR repertoire library preparation and sequencing were carried out by different laboratories using diverse techniques. To estimate repertoire size and how much clonotypes are shared between individuals, the study performed deep sequencing of blood TCR repertoires from about 5 healthy adults. Between about 0.9 and 9 billion PBMCs per donor were obtained by leukapheresis.

Using the deep immunoSEQ assay, multiplex PCR amplified TCR CDR3 regions from genomic DNA. For each cell subset, the extracted genomic DNA was distributed evenly across all wells of several immunoSEQ 96-well plates, and each plate served as one replicate. For sorted subsets, each replicate PCR was loaded with about 200 ng genomic DNA, equivalent to 32,000 or so T cell genomes. The purified libraries were quantified using a Qubit 3.0 fluorometer, sized with a Bioanalyzer 2100, and then quantified again using the KAPA Library Quantification kit. A separate single-read 150-cycle Illumina NextSeq 550 flow cell was used to sequence each immunoSEQ 96-well plate. In the authors' own workflow: The immunoSEQ output contained only junctional sequences without quality scores, so filtering could not match that applied to full-length reads. Sequences were annotated with PyIR, a Python wrapper for IgBLAST v1.9, using IMGT germline references to assign V/J genes and CDR3. Reads were filtered out if the reads had weak V/J assignments (E-value above 1e-6), no CDR3, stop codons, out-of-frame junctions, or ambiguous translated residues. V3J clonotypes were defined as sequences sharing the same inferred V gene, J gene, and CDR3 amino acid sequence. To compute the percentage overlap between repertoires, the number of shared unique clonotypes was divided by the size of the smaller repertoire. Repertoire richness was assessed with RTK rarefaction, the Chao1 estimator, and Recon v2.1 estimates of unobserved clonotypes. Generation probabilities for all TCRbeta clonotypes obtained by the gDNA method from four donors were computed using OLGA. TCRdb's version of the immuneACCESS table is confined to in-frame rearrangements and falls short of the full clone set. An unresolved V gene accounts for under half of the shortfall where checked; the remainder is of unknown origin. V, J and clone size are those of that table, while D and trimming were read from the DNA. The sample contains approximately 2.5 million clones, 85% to 95% of them found a single time. The top ten constitute 0.13% to 0.15% of the sample.

The paper as a whole reports these results and caveats: Sampling was restricted to blood, and TCR repertoires in tissue are likely to differ from TCR repertoires in blood. Pairwise subsampling indicated that sequencing depth was expected to affect the degree of clonotype sharing among donors. Naive subsets generally had larger estimated clonotype richness than memory subsets did. Because the study included a small number of donors, the genetic and exposure-history diversity represented was limited. Rarefaction of sorted-subset datasets indicated incomplete sequencing despite the large sequencing depth. Sharing across a few donors was observed for around 5% of naive CD4, over 3% of naive CD8, over 2% of memory CD4, and around 0.4% of memory CD8 clonotypes. Clonotypes shared by all four sorted-subset donors showed higher generation probabilities than non-shared clonotypes.

From cysteine to phenylalanine, the CDR3 is 13 amino acids long. CDR3 DNA is the only sequence kept; it has 39 bases, read in frame from the first base. CDR1 and CDR2 (MNHEY, SVGAGI) derive from the germline V gene. From V the trimming removes 5 bases and from J it removes 7 bases, while the gene matches leave 4 bases of the junction unaccounted for. The donors were healthy, HIV-negative adults with no recently reported acute infections or vaccinations. Every donor was a Caucasian adult residing in Nashville, Tennessee, USA. CD4+ T cells were enriched by magnetic negative selection, after which naive cells were positively selected on CD45RA and the negative fraction was taken as the memory subset. Blood was obtained by leukapheresis, after which PBMCs were separated by Ficoll-Histopaque density gradient centrifugation and cryopreserved in liquid nitrogen vapor phase. Purity and quantity of every magnetically sorted T cell population were checked by analytical flow cytometry. Genomic DNA was isolated from every sorted fraction and measured by UV absorbance on a Nanodrop 2000c.

For this clone: What antigen it recognizes has not been identified. No much larger clone exists at a distance of one base, and base qualities are not known. Other nucleotide sequences in the sample specify the same CDR3.

The clonotype originates from a man between 18 and 29 years old in good health. The specimen sequenced was naive CD4+ T cells sorted from blood. The cell subset or site tag for this specimen amounts to: CD45RA+ positively selected. The chain is encoded by TRBV6-5 joined to TRBJ1-5, with TRBD1 matching 8 junction bases. CDR3 protein: CASSRQGRQPQHF. The bases read TGTGCCAGCAGTAGACAGGGGAGACAGCCCCAGCATTTT.